Each of the 9 T cell receptor beta chains below was sequenced from the same sample in a study of cytomegalovirus exposure and HLA in healthy donors. Amplification used 60 Vbeta primers and 13 Jbeta primers. The table came from immunoSEQ multiplex PCR; TCRdb's copy has only in-frame clones and leaves some out. The sample yields roughly 110,000 clones, about 75% seen once. Input material: PBMCs. Every receptor here comes from a woman aged 40 to 55 in good health and CMV-seropositive.

The J gene is TRBJ1-6, the V gene TRBV9; TRBD1 is a possible D gene (5 bases). The CDR3 extends over 14 amino acids. Trimming left V 0 bases short and J 7 bases short, with 8 bases between. CDR1 is SGDLS and CDR2 is YYNGEE in the germline V gene. The CDR3 DNA is TGTGCCAGCAGCGTAGCAAAGGGGAATTCACCCCTCCACTTT. Amino acid sequence: CASSVAKGNSPLHF.

The chain joins TRBV5-1 to TRBJ2-7; 11 nucleotides line up with TRBD1. In germline, CDR1 is SGHRS, CDR2 YFSETQ. Trimming took 4 bases from V and 5 from J; bases not matched to a gene: 5. The CDR3 sequence is 14 residues long. CDR3 in amino acids: CASSLGQGGDEQYF. The DNA for the CDR3 is TGCGCCAGCAGCCTGGGACAGGGGGGCGACGAGCAGTACTTC.

The chain combines TRBV5-6 with TRBJ1-6; 7 nucleotides match TRBD1. The trim removed 2 bases at V and 9 bases at J, leaving 8 bases unmatched. Germline lookup yields CDR1 SGHDT and CDR2 YYEEEE. This CDR3 has 15 amino acids. The DNA of the CDR3 is TGTGCCAGCAGCTTCCGCCGACAGGGCAGTTCACCCCTCCACTTT. This codes for CASSFRRQGSSPLHF.

The chain uses TRBV27 and TRBJ2-7; 10 bases match TRBD1. V was pared by 5 bases and J by 8 bases, with 6 bases of the junction left unmatched. CDR1 is MNHEY and CDR2 is SMNVEV in the germline V gene (reference sequence). The CDR3 extends over 13 amino acids. The CDR3 region is CASSPSGQGQQYF. In DNA form, the CDR3 reads TGTGCCAGCAGTCCCTCGGGACAGGGGCAGCAGTACTTC.

This clone showed up just once. The rearrangement joins TRBV6-1 to TRBJ2-7; no clear D gene. The CDR3 is 15 amino acids. Looked up from germline, CDR1 is MNHNS and CDR2 is SASEGT. V gave up 1 base and J gave up 1 base, with 11 bases separating them. The CDR3, as DNA: TGTGCCAGCAGTGAAGGATCTGCCGGGTCCTACGAGCAGTACTTC. This encodes CASSEGSAGSYEQYF.

The chain employs TRBV29-1 and TRBJ2-3; D is possibly TRBD1 (6 bases). The germline V gene encodes CDR1 SQVTM and CDR2 ANQGSEA. Trimming removed 5 bases from V and 0 bases from J, with 15 bases in between. The CDR3 loop spans 15 amino acids. CDR3 loop: CSVPGTISSTDTQYF. CDR3 nucleotide sequence: TGCAGCGTTCCCGGGACAATCTCTAGCACAGATACGCAGTATTTT.

The V and J genes are TRBV6-5 and TRBJ2-1; 7 positions agree with TRBD2. The J segment lost 0 bases and the V segment lost 11 bases, leaving 10 bases of the junction unmatched. Germline V CDR1 and CDR2: MNHEY, SVGAGI. CDR3 length equals 15 residues. The CDR3 region is CAASGGGNSYNEQFF. In nucleotides, the CDR3 is TGTGCCGCCTCGGGAGGTGGGAACTCCTACAATGAGCAGTTCTTC.

DNA for the CDR3: TGTGCCTGGAGTGTACTACATAGCACAGATACGCAGTATTTT. Translating it yields CAWSVLHSTDTQYF. V is TRBV30 and J is TRBJ2-3; D not certain. V was shortened by 0 bases and J by 0 bases, with 7 bases between the two germline ends. CDR3 length: 14 residues. The germline CDR1 and CDR2 sequences are GTSNPN and SVGIG (reference sequence).

The chain employs TRBV2 and TRBJ2-1, with D possibly matching TRBD2 (5 bases). Germline CDR1 and CDR2: SNHLY and FYNNEI. This CDR3 has 11 amino acids. Trimming took off 6 bases at V and 9 bases at J, with 9 bases between the two ends. The DNA for the CDR3 is TGTGCCAGCAGGGGAGAGAGTGAGCAGTTCTTC. Translated: CASRGESEQFF.